This TCR beta chain stems from a study of T cell responses to AZD1222 COVID-19 vaccine (dated by TCRdb to the early 2020s). Study-level background: TCR sequencing was performed for about 240 trial participants, of whom about 200 were given two doses of AZD1222 and some 25 were given two doses of MenACWY control vaccine. Trial participants were enrolled by age into 18-55, 56-69 and 70-plus year subgroups, with around 150, 28 and 57 TCR-sequenced participants respectively. Results the study describes overall, beyond this receptor: A significant rise in spike-specific TCR breadth and depth was observed after two AZD1222 doses relative to day 0 and relative to MenACWY recipients. Most participants were white British and females outnumbered males, and the authors suggested that clonal diversity may have been underestimated. The vaccine-associated CD4 TCRs covered the entire spike protein, and the dominant responses fell in regions 160-218 and 743-854. The 56-69-year group was small, and its depth increase did not reach significance, likely because of low power. Because no day 14 peak-response samples were available, the repertoires could be characterized only after the peak T cell response. Conclusions about previously exposed vaccinees were limited because only six AZD1222 recipients were SARS-CoV-2 seropositive at baseline. Reportedly, close to half of the unique spike-specific TCRs recognized epitopes lying outside the regions that are mutated in the B.1.351 and B.1.1.7 variants.

The CDR3 regions of human TCRbeta chains were subjected to immunosequencing. As for the original processing: Repertoire TCRs were matched against a reference library of SARS-CoV-2-specific TCRs generated with the MIRA antigen-specificity platform. Breadth was defined as the fraction of unique TCRs that were SARS-CoV-2-associated, and depth was defined as the fraction of total T cells that were SARS-CoV-2-associated. Using the MIRA data, each spike-specific TCR was assigned both to the spike region to which the TCR was reactive and to a CD4 or CD8 class. Log10-transformed breadth and depth values were compared by one-way ANOVA with Sidak's multiple comparisons tests. TCRdb carries this immuneACCESS record with in-frame sequences only. Its versions omit some clonotypes, under half of them owing to an unresolved V gene in the studies checked, with the rest unexplained. The DNA gave D and trimming, while V, J and clone size come from that table. The sample table contains 180,000 or so clones; only one count was recorded for 92% of them. The biggest ten clones account for approximately 1.2% of the sample.

What this sample's time point label stands for: about 28 days (+/-7) after the second vaccine dose. AZD1222 recipients whose second dose came at about 4 weeks and those whose second dose came at about 12 weeks were combined into one group, since spike-specific TCR depth and breadth did not differ between the two schedules. Vaccinee samples came from UK trials COV001 and COV002, including a single-blind randomized controlled phase 2/3 trial of AZD1222 (ChAdOx1 nCoV-19) in healthy adults. For TCRbeta chain sequencing, PBMC samples were collected from trial participants at day 0 and at day 28 after the second dose. Comments on this clone: Its antigen is still unknown. There are no base qualities to consult, and no much larger clone falls within one base.

The clonotype was recovered from an adult who received the AZD1222 COVID-19 vaccine. The sequencing here drew on peripheral blood, taken 28 days after the second AZD1222 dose.

CDR3 reads: CASSEVTHEQYF. The base sequence is TGTGCCAGCAGTGAAGTCACCCACGAGCAGTACTTC. The chain was built from TRBV6-1 and TRBJ2-7; too little of a D gene remains to name it. V loses 1 base, J loses 5 bases, and the germline ends lie 6 bases apart. From cysteine to phenylalanine, the CDR3 is 12 amino acids long. Left in the record is the CDR3 DNA by itself, 36 bases read in frame from the first base. Sequences MNHNS (CDR1) and SASEGT (CDR2) are obtained from the germline V gene.